These 22 T cell receptor beta chains were sequenced from one sample in a study of response to subunit inactivated influenza vaccine. TCRdb used MiXCR to reprocess the RT-PCR reads, holding one entry per CDR3 protein. The table records fewer than 800,000 distinct CDR3 sequences, around 16% of them present only once. Source: PBMCs from blood, taken about 11 days after vaccination. These receptors were obtained from a middle-aged man who received an inactivated influenza vaccine.

The CDR3: CASSQATGVGEKLFF. The CDR3 nucleotides read TGCGCCAGCAGCCAAGCTACCGGAGTCGGTGAAAAACTGTTTTTT. The chain combines TRBV4-1 with TRBJ1-4; D is unclear. This CDR3 region has 15 residues. V shed 1 base and J shed 7 bases, with 13 bases lying between them. Looked up from germline, CDR1 is MGHRA and CDR2 is YSYEKL.

The rearrangement uses TRBV20-1 and TRBJ2-7; either TRBD1 or TRBD2 may fit D (5 bases each). The CDR3 is 12 residues long. V was cut by 6 bases and J by 1 base, with 10 bases left in between. Germline values: CDR1 DFQATT, CDR2 SNEGSKA (reference sequence). CDR3 bases: TGCAGTGCCAAAGAGGGGTCCTACGAGCAGTACTTC. Translation gives CSAKEGSYEQYF.

This clonotype was picked up a small number of times. The CDR3 is CSVAGEPTYEQYF. CDR3 in DNA: TGCAGCGTGGCCGGCGAACCCACCTACGAGCAGTACTTC. V and J are TRBV29-1 and TRBJ2-7, with D unresolved. This CDR3 comprises 13 residues. Deletions cut 6 bases from V and 2 bases from J, with 14 bases between. CDR1 and CDR2 (germline): SQVTM, ANQGSEA.

This clonotype has ten or more counts. J is TRBJ2-6 and V is TRBV6-5, with D unclear. This CDR3 has 15 amino acids. Germline-derived CDR1 and CDR2 are MNHEY and SVGAGI. Trimming took 3 bases from V and 2 from J, leaving 8 bases between them. CDR3 residues: CASSYEMAGANVLTF. CDR3 sequence (DNA): TGTGCCAGCAGTTATGAGATGGCTGGGGCCAACGTCCTGACTTTC.

Points on this clonotype: Possible read error: a much larger clone is one base away. V usage is TRBV10-2 and J usage is TRBJ2-1; 13 nucleotides agree with TRBD2. The CDR3 spans 15 residues. Germline assignment: CDR1 WSHSY and CDR2 SAAADI. CDR3 amino acids: CASSRTSGGYNEQLF. The CDR3 DNA reads TGCGCCAGCAGTAGGACTAGCGGGGGCTACAATGAGCAGCTCTTC.

This clonotype appeared a few times. The chain recombines TRBV20-1 with TRBJ1-6, with D uncertain. CDR3 length equals 11 residues. The germline CDR1 and CDR2 sequences are DFQATT and SNEGSKA (reference sequence). Deletions cut 4 bases from V and 7 bases from J, with 5 bases between. The CDR3 coding sequence is TGCAGTGCTAAGGGAAATTCACCCCTCCACTTT. Translated, it gives CSAKGNSPLHF.

This chain links TRBV29-1 with TRBJ2-3; D possibly matches TRBD1 or TRBD2 (5 bases each). This CDR3 contains 13 residues. V lost 2 bases, J lost 6 bases, and 12 bases lay in between. CDR1 and CDR2 from the germline V gene are SQVTM and ANQGSEA. In DNA, the CDR3 is TGCAGCGTTGAATACGGGAAGGGGGATACGCAGTATTTT. Protein sequence: CSVEYGKGDTQYF.

This chain links TRBV11-2 with TRBJ2-1; TRBD1 agrees at 11 bases. V dropped 5 bases and J dropped 0; count of bases not matched to a gene: 3. In germline, CDR1 is SGHAT, CDR2 FQNNGV. The CDR3 totals 16 residues. The CDR3: CASSPGTGGSYNEQFF. For the CDR3, the DNA is TGTGCCAGCAGCCCTGGGACAGGGGGCTCCTACAATGAGCAGTTCTTC.

At least ten counts were recorded for this clonotype. The chain employs TRBV5-1 and TRBJ2-1, with 9 bases aligning to TRBD1. The CDR3 loop spans 15 amino acids. The junction had 10 bases not matched to a gene; V was cut back by 4 bases and J by 8 bases. Per germline, CDR1 SGHRS and CDR2 YFSETQ. The CDR3 reads CASSPPGQGGDEQFF. The CDR3 bases are TGCGCCAGCAGCCCCCCGGGACAGGGAGGGGATGAGCAGTTCTTC.

J is TRBJ2-1 and V is TRBV9; D might be TRBD2 (6 bases). This CDR3 contains 15 residues. The V gene's germline CDR1 is SGDLS and CDR2 YYNGEE. Trimming removed 6 bases from V and 3 bases from J, with 16 bases in between. CDR3 DNA: TGTGCCAGCAATACGGCGGGAAATCTCTACAATGAGCAGTTCTTC. Residues: CASNTAGNLYNEQFF.

CDR3 coding DNA: TGTGCCAGCAGCCACTTTACTAGCGGGGAGGGTGAGCAGTTCTTC. Translating it yields CASSHFTSGEGEQFF. V is TRBV12-3 or TRBV12-4 and J is TRBJ2-1; 10 nucleotides line up with TRBD2. This CDR3 is built from 15 residues. The V segment lost 6 bases and the J segment 9 bases; nucleotides outside the gene matches: 11.

Only a few counts were recorded for this clonotype. This chain connects TRBV5-6 to TRBJ2-5; 12 bases map to TRBD2. CDR1 and CDR2 (germline): SGHDT, YYEEEE. CDR3 length equals 15 residues. The trim removed 4 bases at V and 5 bases at J, leaving 6 bases unmatched. The CDR3 loop is CASSGTGTSGETQYF. The CDR3 DNA is TGTGCCAGCAGCGGAACCGGGACTAGCGGGGAGACCCAGTACTTC.

V is TRBV7-3 and J is TRBJ2-1; perhaps D is TRBD1 or TRBD2 (5 bases each). CDR3 size: 13 residues. Germline values: CDR1 SGHTA, CDR2 FQGTGA. V shed 6 bases and J shed 2 bases, with 8 bases lying between them. The CDR3 region has the DNA TGTGCCAGCAGGTGGGGGACCTACAATGAGCAGTTCTTC. Its translation: CASRWGTYNEQFF.

This clonotype occurred a few times. The V and J genes are TRBV28 and TRBJ2-2, with 10 bases fitting TRBD1. CDR1 MDHEN and CDR2 SYDVKM come from the germline V gene. V shed 6 bases and J 7 bases; nucleotides not matched to a gene: 2. The CDR3 consists of 13 residues. Here the CDR3 reads CASRGQGRGELFF. The CDR3 DNA sequence: TGTGCCAGCAGGGGACAGGGGCGCGGGGAGCTGTTTTTT.

This clonotype was observed a few times. V gene TRBV7-2 combines with J gene TRBJ2-5; 7 nucleotides align to TRBD2. The V and J ends lost 2 bases and 5 bases, in that order; junction bases with no gene match: 8. The CDR3 length is 15 residues. The germline CDR1 and CDR2 sequences are SGHTA and FQGNSA. The CDR3 region has the DNA TGTGCCAGCAGCTTATTGGGGGGGGGGATGGAGACCCAGTACTTC. Amino acids: CASSLLGGGMETQYF.

The gene calls are TRBV7-9 and TRBJ2-3; TRBD1 agrees at 9 bases. CDR1 SEHNR and CDR2 FQNEAQ come from the germline V gene (reference sequence). The CDR3 is made up of 14 amino acids. Losses at the gene ends were 10 bases for V and 4 bases for J; bases not matched to a gene: 9. For the CDR3, the DNA is TGTGCCACTCAACAGGGGGCAAGGTCAGATACGCAGTATTTT. This translates into CATQQGARSDTQYF.

There are a few counts of this clonotype. V gene TRBV4-1 combines with J gene TRBJ1-5, with a possible D match to TRBD1 (6 bases). This CDR3 spans 15 amino acids. Per the germline V gene, CDR1 is MGHRA and CDR2 is YSYEKL. The ends were cut back, 0 bases at V and 6 bases at J, with 12 bases in the middle. The CDR3 here is CASSQDWGGAQPQHF. The DNA of the CDR3 is TGCGCCAGCAGCCAAGATTGGGGGGGGGCTCAGCCCCAGCATTTT.

This sequence joins TRBV4-3 and TRBJ2-1, with 9 bases identical to TRBD2. V was pared by 1 base and J by 11 bases, with 9 bases of the junction left unmatched. From germline, CDR1 is LGHNA and CDR2 YSLEER. The CDR3 contains 15 residues. CDR3 nucleotide sequence: TGCGCCAGCAGCCAAGTAGCGGGAGCGTTGAATAAGCAGTTCTTC. Protein sequence: CASSQVAGALNKQFF.

There are a few counts of this clonotype. The chain has TRBV5-1 and TRBJ2-7; 7 bases map to TRBD2. Germline values: CDR1 SGHRS, CDR2 YFSETQ. The CDR3 extends over 15 amino acids. The V segment lost 1 base and the J segment 0 bases; nucleotides outside the gene matches: 4. The CDR3 nucleotides are TGCGCCAGCAGCTTGATAAGCGGGACCTCCTACGAGCAGTACTTC. Amino acid sequence: CASSLISGTSYEQYF.

This clonotype was counted many times. The V gene is TRBV4-3, the J gene TRBJ2-4; 9 bases are shared with TRBD1. Germline V gene lookup returns CDR1 LGHNA and CDR2 YSLEER. The CDR3 is 18 residues long. V lost 4 bases, J lost 6 bases, and 16 bases stayed unmatched. The CDR3 sequence is CASSPLLPGQGNGNIQYF. CDR3 DNA sequence: TGCGCCAGCAGCCCCCTCCTACCGGGACAGGGAAATGGAAACATTCAGTACTTC.

This clonotype has just a few counts. The CDR3 spells CASSPMGGTYNEQFF. As DNA, the CDR3 is TGCGCCAGCAGCCCGATGGGGGGGACATACAATGAGCAGTTCTTC. The V call is TRBV5-1, the J call TRBJ2-1; perhaps TRBD2 as D (7 bases). Looked up from germline, CDR1 is SGHRS and CDR2 is YFSETQ. The CDR3 is made up of 15 amino acids. Trimming took off 4 bases at V and 4 bases at J, with 15 bases between the two ends.

In its sample, this clonotype was seen many times. The V call is TRBV7-9, the J call TRBJ2-3; D is undetermined. V was shortened by 5 bases and J by 3 bases, with 6 bases between the two germline ends. The germline V gene encodes CDR1 SEHNR and CDR2 FQNEAQ (reference sequence). The CDR3 runs 12 residues. CDR3 bases: TGTGCCAGCAGCCCTAAGACAGATACGCAGTATTTT. Translated: CASSPKTDTQYF. Full variable domain (outside the CDR3, taken from reference TRBV7-9 and TRBJ2-3): DTGVSQNPRHKITKRGQNVTFRCDPISEHNRLYWYRQTLGQGPEFLTYFQNEAQLEKSRLLSDRFSAERPKGSFSTLEIQRTEQGDSAMYLCASSPKTDTQYFGPGTRLTVL.